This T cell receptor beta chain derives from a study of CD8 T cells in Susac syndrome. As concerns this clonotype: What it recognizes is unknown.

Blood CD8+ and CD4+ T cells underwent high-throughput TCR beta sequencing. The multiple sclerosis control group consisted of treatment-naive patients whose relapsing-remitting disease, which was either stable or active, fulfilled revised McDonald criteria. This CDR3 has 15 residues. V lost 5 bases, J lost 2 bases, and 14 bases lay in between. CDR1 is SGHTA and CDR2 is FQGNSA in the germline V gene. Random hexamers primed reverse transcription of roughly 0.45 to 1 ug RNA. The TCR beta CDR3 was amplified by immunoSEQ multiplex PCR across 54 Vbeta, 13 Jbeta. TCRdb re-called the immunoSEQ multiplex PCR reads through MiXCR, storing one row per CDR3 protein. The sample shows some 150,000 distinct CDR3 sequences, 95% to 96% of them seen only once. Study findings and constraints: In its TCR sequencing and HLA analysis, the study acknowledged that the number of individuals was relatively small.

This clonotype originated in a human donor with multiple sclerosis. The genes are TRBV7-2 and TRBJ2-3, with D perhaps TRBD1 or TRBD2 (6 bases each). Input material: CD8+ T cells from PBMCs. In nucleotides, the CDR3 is TGTGCCAGCAGCCCGCCCGGGGGACACACAGATACGCAGTATTTT. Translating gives CASSPPGGHTDTQYF.